This TCR beta chain was captured in a study of blood T cell repertoires in COVID-19. The wider study: Acute-phase and convalescent COVID-19 samples originated in the United States, Italy and Spain. Sources were T cells, B-cell-depleted T cells, or PBMCs; the material itself was cDNA or gDNA.

In the original analysis: It was from reference gene primer amplification that nucleated cell counts were estimated. Clones were sequenced by immunoSEQ multiplex PCR, and TCRdb holds only the in-frame ones, with some missing. Clone size and the V and J calls come from that table; the DNA yielded D and trimming. In the table there are about 98,000 clones, about nine tenths of which are singletons. The CDR3 totals 18 residues. The V and J ends lost 4 bases and 3 bases respectively, with 23 bases between them. The germline V gene encodes CDR1 LGHDT and CDR2 YNNKEL (reference sequence). Sequencing was performed on peripheral blood. The receptor was isolated from a man aged 50-60 years with acute or convalescent COVID-19. The chain couples TRBV3-1 (or the pseudogene TRBV3-2) to TRBJ2-3, with D unclear. CDR3: CASSLSSIAGSRTDTQYF. CDR3 in DNA: TGTGCCAGCAGCCTCTCATCTATCGCCGGGTCCAGAACAGATACGCAGTATTTT.